Listed below are T cell receptor beta chains from one sample, sequenced in a study of tumor-infiltrating lymphocytes in primary liver carcinoma. TCRdb reprocessed the multiplex PCR reads with MiXCR, giving one entry per CDR3 protein. Of approximately 42,000 distinct CDR3 sequences in the sample, approximately 82% were seen once. The sequencing input was tumor-adjacent normal liver tissue. These receptors were obtained from a woman aged 30 to 39 with primary liver carcinoma and hepatitis B virus infection. Each CDR3 is given with its conserved first and last residue. The order of the fields is J gene, clone size, D gene, V gene, CDR3 DNA, CDR3 protein. The D gene is left open where the match is weak. A clone size is listed for some rows: how often the clone was seen (once, few, many), or a class if it is expanded.

j_call: TRBJ2-3; clone_size: .; d_call: .; v_call: TRBV6-6; cdr3_nt: TGTGCCAGCAGTTACGTGAGCTCCGCAGATACGCAGTATTTT; cdr3_aa: CASSYVSSADTQYF
j_call: TRBJ2-1; clone_size: once; d_call: TRBD2; v_call: TRBV11-1; cdr3_nt: TGTACCAGAATAGGAGCGGGAGATCCCCACAATGAGCAGTTCTTC; cdr3_aa: CTRIGAGDPHNEQFF
j_call: TRBJ2-7; clone_size: .; d_call: TRBD2; v_call: TRBV9; cdr3_nt: TGTGCCAGCAGCGTTTTGGGACTAGCAAAACGTCACGAGCAGTACTTC; cdr3_aa: CASSVLGLAKRHEQYF
j_call: TRBJ2-3; clone_size: .; d_call: .; v_call: TRBV28; cdr3_nt: TGTCCCAACAGTTTAACGGATTCTAGCACAGATACGCAGTATTTT; cdr3_aa: CPNSLTDSSTDTQYF
j_call: TRBJ2-1; clone_size: .; d_call: .; v_call: TRBV12-3/TRBV12-4; cdr3_nt: TGTGCCAGTAGTTTGCTGGGCAATCAGCAGTTCTTC; cdr3_aa: CASSLLGNQQFF
j_call: TRBJ2-3; clone_size: .; d_call: .; v_call: TRBV6-2/TRBV6-3; cdr3_nt: TGTGCCAGCAGACAGCCCACTACCGACACAGATACACAGTATTTT; cdr3_aa: CASRQPTTDTDTQYF
j_call: TRBJ2-1; clone_size: .; d_call: .; v_call: TRBV6-2/TRBV6-3; cdr3_nt: TGTGTCAGCAGCCCCCAACCGGAAGGACACTACAATGAGCAGTTCTTC; cdr3_aa: CVSSPQPEGHYNEQFF
j_call: TRBJ1-2; clone_size: .; d_call: .; v_call: TRBV4-3; cdr3_nt: TGCACCAACAGCGCTGAGTTGGAGATCTATGACTACACCTTC; cdr3_aa: CTNSAELEIYDYTF
j_call: TRBJ2-1; clone_size: .; d_call: .; v_call: TRBV11-3; cdr3_nt: TGTGCCAGCAGCTCTCGAACCGAGCAGCCCGCCGATGAGCATTTCTTC; cdr3_aa: CASSSRTEQPADEHFF
j_call: TRBJ2-1; clone_size: .; d_call: .; v_call: TRBV4-1; cdr3_nt: TGCGCCAGCAGCCAAATCGAGGGGTCCCTCAATGATCAGTTCTTC; cdr3_aa: CASSQIEGSLNDQFF
j_call: TRBJ2-1; clone_size: few; d_call: TRBD2; v_call: TRBV24-1; cdr3_nt: TGTGCCACCAGTGATCCCACCCGGACTAGCGGGTCCTACAATGAGCAGTTCTTC; cdr3_aa: CATSDPTRTSGSYNEQFF
j_call: TRBJ1-6; clone_size: few; d_call: .; v_call: TRBV19; cdr3_nt: TGTGCCAGTAGTATCACGACAGGATCACCCCTCCACTTT; cdr3_aa: CASSITTGSPLHF
j_call: TRBJ2-3; clone_size: many; d_call: .; v_call: TRBV6-5; cdr3_nt: TGTGCCAGCAGCCCGGCCAAAGGGGGAGGGCCGGGAGATACGCAGTATTTT; cdr3_aa: CASSPAKGGGPGDTQYF
j_call: TRBJ2-7; clone_size: .; d_call: .; v_call: TRBV5-8; cdr3_nt: TGTGACAACAGCTTCAATGGACAGACCTACGAGCAGTACTTC; cdr3_aa: CDNSFNGQTYEQYF
j_call: TRBJ2-2; clone_size: .; d_call: .; v_call: TRBV5-1; cdr3_nt: TGCGCCAGCAGCTTGGGCCACCGGGGCAGAGCGGCCGGGGAGTTGTTTTTT; cdr3_aa: CASSLGHRGRAAGELFF
j_call: TRBJ2-2; clone_size: few; d_call: .; v_call: TRBV19; cdr3_nt: TGTGCCAGTACCAATGTCGACAGGAACACCGGGGAGCTGTTTTTT; cdr3_aa: CASTNVDRNTGELFF
j_call: TRBJ1-1; clone_size: .; d_call: .; v_call: TRBV7-2; cdr3_nt: TGTGCCAGCAGCCAGGGACGGGCGAACACTGAAGCTTTCTTT; cdr3_aa: CASSQGRANTEAFF
j_call: TRBJ1-1; clone_size: .; d_call: .; v_call: TRBV29-1; cdr3_nt: TGCAGCGCCCGAGGCAACGAACTGAACACTGAAGCTTTCTTT; cdr3_aa: CSARGNELNTEAFF
j_call: TRBJ2-5; clone_size: .; d_call: .; v_call: TRBV28; cdr3_nt: TGTGCCAGCTGTGTGATTGGGGGATGGGAGACCCAGTACTTC; cdr3_aa: CASCVIGGWETQYF
j_call: TRBJ2-7; clone_size: .; d_call: .; v_call: TRBV10-1; cdr3_nt: TGCGCCTGCAGTGGAGTATCACACGAACAGTACTTC; cdr3_aa: CACSGVSHEQYF
j_call: TRBJ2-7; clone_size: .; d_call: .; v_call: TRBV28; cdr3_nt: TGTGCCAGCAGTTCCCCCCTACGTTGCTTAGCCTACGAGCAGTACTTC; cdr3_aa: CASSSPLRCLAYEQYF
j_call: TRBJ2-6; clone_size: .; d_call: TRBD2; v_call: TRBV6-6; cdr3_nt: TGTGCCAGCAAATCGGGGGGGGCCAACGTCCTGACCTTC; cdr3_aa: CASKSGGANVLTF
j_call: TRBJ2-1; clone_size: .; d_call: TRBD2; v_call: TRBV29-1; cdr3_nt: TGCAGCGCCCCCGGGCTAGCGGGTTACAATGAGCAGTTCTTC; cdr3_aa: CSAPGLAGYNEQFF
j_call: TRBJ2-7; clone_size: many; d_call: TRBD2; v_call: TRBV6-2/TRBV6-3; cdr3_nt: TGTGCCAGCAGTAGACTAGCGGGACACTACGAGCAGTACTTC; cdr3_aa: CASSRLAGHYEQYF
j_call: TRBJ2-7; clone_size: .; d_call: .; v_call: TRBV11-2; cdr3_nt: TGTGCCAGCAGCTGGCAAGGGGGACTGGGCTACGAGCAGTACTTC; cdr3_aa: CASSWQGGLGYEQYF
j_call: TRBJ1-4; clone_size: .; d_call: .; v_call: TRBV18; cdr3_nt: TGTGCCAGCCCACCCCGGGGCGGGGGCACTAATGAAAAACTGTTTTTT; cdr3_aa: CASPPRGGGTNEKLFF
j_call: TRBJ2-1; clone_size: .; d_call: .; v_call: TRBV10-3; cdr3_nt: TGTGCCATCAGTGAGTCCCAAGCGGCCAGGGGCTACAATGAGGAGTTCTTC; cdr3_aa: CAISESQAARGYNEEFF
j_call: TRBJ2-1; clone_size: .; d_call: .; v_call: TRBV18; cdr3_nt: TGTGCCAGCTCATTCGGCGCCGATGAGCAGTTCTTC; cdr3_aa: CASSFGADEQFF
j_call: TRBJ1-2; clone_size: .; d_call: TRBD1; v_call: TRBV11-2; cdr3_nt: TGTGTCAGCAGCCGCAGGGGGTGCGGGAACTATGGCTACACCTTC; cdr3_aa: CVSSRRGCGNYGYTF
j_call: TRBJ2-3; clone_size: medium-sized; d_call: .; v_call: TRBV11-3; cdr3_nt: TGTGCCAGCAGCTTAGGGTTGTGGACTACCTACACAGATACGCAGTATTTT; cdr3_aa: CASSLGLWTTYTDTQYF
j_call: TRBJ2-2; clone_size: .; d_call: .; v_call: TRBV5-1; cdr3_nt: TGCGCCAGCAACTTGGGCCACCGGAACAGAGCGGCCGGGGAGCTGTTTTTT; cdr3_aa: CASNLGHRNRAAGELFF
j_call: TRBJ2-3; clone_size: once; d_call: TRBD2; v_call: TRBV7-8; cdr3_nt: TGTGCCAGCAGCGTAGGAGCGGGATGGCCTGGTGATACGCTGTATTTT; cdr3_aa: CASSVGAGWPGDTLYF
j_call: TRBJ2-1; clone_size: .; d_call: TRBD2; v_call: TRBV4-3; cdr3_nt: TGCGCCAGTAGCCAAGATATAGGGACTACCCCCAGTGAGCAGTTCTTC; cdr3_aa: CASSQDIGTTPSEQFF
j_call: TRBJ2-7; clone_size: few; d_call: .; v_call: TRBV20-1; cdr3_nt: TGCAGTGCTAGAATCTACGGGAGAACCTACGAGCAGTACTTC; cdr3_aa: CSARIYGRTYEQYF
j_call: TRBJ2-1; clone_size: .; d_call: .; v_call: TRBV6-2/TRBV6-3; cdr3_nt: TGTGCCAGCAGCTACACGGCCTCCTACAATGAGCAGGTCTTC; cdr3_aa: CASSYTASYNEQVF